These T cell receptor beta chains were read from a single sample in a study of blood T cell repertoires in COVID-19. Assay used: immunoSEQ multiplex PCR; TCRdb lists only in-frame clones, some missing. The sample records a few hundred thousand clones, approximately 84% being singletons. The sequencing input was PBMCs or T cells enriched from blood (not recorded which). The receptors were gathered from a woman aged 25 to 45 who had recovered from COVID-19. The CDR3 runs from the conserved cysteine through the conserved F or W. Fields, in order: J gene, CDR3 length, V gene, CDR3 protein.

J: TRBJ1-1
length: 14
V: TRBV7-9
CDR3: CASSLPRGGAEAFF

J: TRBJ1-1
length: 15
V: TRBV2
CDR3: CASSEVIGGFTEAFF

J: TRBJ2-7
length: 16
V: TRBV9
CDR3: CASSPQVQGTIYEQYF

J: TRBJ1-6
length: 14
V: TRBV28
CDR3: CASSSHQGYSPLHF

J: TRBJ2-7
length: 13
V: TRBV6-5
CDR3: CASKRQGSAEQYF

J: TRBJ1-3
length: 15
V: TRBV4-1
CDR3: CASSQGGQKGNTIYF

J: TRBJ2-5
length: 13
V: TRBV30
CDR3: CAWTLATEETQYF

J: TRBJ1-2
length: 16
V: TRBV27
CDR3: CASSNSGTGSVYGYTF

J: TRBJ2-2
length: 15
V: TRBV7-2
CDR3: CASSWPPSGVGELFF

J: TRBJ2-2
length: 14
V: TRBV2
CDR3: CASKTGEGGGELFF

J: TRBJ1-1
length: 14
V: TRBV5-1
CDR3: CASMGTGWNTEAFF

J: TRBJ2-1
length: 18
V: TRBV4-1
CDR3: CASSQVLPRDRVYNEQFF

J: TRBJ1-1
length: 14
V: TRBV27
CDR3: CASREGWVGTEAFF

J: TRBJ1-1
length: 15
V: TRBV19
CDR3: CASRPGTGGRTEAFF

J: TRBJ2-1
length: 13
V: TRBV9
CDR3: CASSVEATNEQFF

J: TRBJ1-5
length: 15
V: TRBV7-2
CDR3: CASSLVAGGDQPQHF

J: TRBJ2-1
length: 13
V: TRBV24-1
CDR3: CATRDTGLREQFF

J: TRBJ1-2
length: 14
V: TRBV6-5
CDR3: CASSYSLDRGGYTF

J: TRBJ1-3
length: 15
V: TRBV2
CDR3: CASTVLTSSGNTIYF

J: TRBJ2-3
length: 16
V: TRBV6-5
CDR3: CASSYVAGGYTDTQYF

J: TRBJ2-1
length: 13
V: TRBV30
CDR3: CAWTAKHYNEQFF

J: TRBJ1-1
length: 14
V: TRBV13
CDR3: CASRERGGWTEAFF

J: TRBJ2-1
length: 13
V: TRBV29-1
CDR3: CSDRDSQNNEQFF

J: TRBJ2-7
length: 12
V: TRBV25-1
CDR3: CASSTTVYEQYF

J: TRBJ2-7
length: 14
V: TRBV7-8
CDR3: CASSNRDISVEQYF

J: TRBJ2-3
length: 12
V: TRBV3-1/TRBV3-2
CDR3: CASSQDQRGQYF

J: TRBJ2-2
length: 15
V: TRBV28
CDR3: CASRYSGSGTGELFF

J: TRBJ1-4
length: 15
V: TRBV9
CDR3: CASSSPGQVNEKLFF

J: TRBJ1-3
length: 15
V: TRBV6-5
CDR3: CASSYSSVSGNTIYF

J: TRBJ2-7
length: 15
V: TRBV4-1
CDR3: CASSQTSGSSYEQYF

J: TRBJ1-2
length: 15
V: TRBV19
CDR3: CASSNSRGSNYGYTF

J: TRBJ2-1
length: 16
V: TRBV7-2
CDR3: CASSRRGSLSYNEQFF

J: TRBJ1-1
length: 14
V: TRBV10-1
CDR3: CASSETRTNTEAFF

J: TRBJ2-1
length: 17
V: TRBV5-5
CDR3: CASSLAVAGGYHNEQFF

J: TRBJ1-3
length: 14
V: TRBV11-3
CDR3: CASRFRDSGNTIYF

J: TRBJ1-6
length: 15
V: TRBV2
CDR3: CASSVSWTGDSPLHF

J: TRBJ2-7
length: 13
V: TRBV27
CDR3: CASSSGTFHEQYF

J: TRBJ1-4
length: 14
V: TRBV4-1
CDR3: CASSQDRGQEKLFF

J: TRBJ1-3
length: 14
V: TRBV3-1/TRBV3-2
CDR3: CASSPSASGNTIYF

J: TRBJ2-1
length: 16
V: TRBV10-3
CDR3: CAISGDLAGVYNEQFF

J: TRBJ1-2
length: 17
V: TRBV7-2
CDR3: CASSSEGSGTGGFGYTF

J: TRBJ1-4
length: 16
V: TRBV7-9
CDR3: CASSLVGTVVNEKLFF

J: TRBJ2-4
length: 18
V: TRBV6-1
CDR3: CASSDRVGADIAKNIQYF

J: TRBJ1-1
length: 18
V: TRBV12-2
CDR3: CASRLVNRVSGVNTEAFF

J: TRBJ1-2
length: 14
V: TRBV5-4
CDR3: CASSLDRLNYGYTF

J: TRBJ1-2
length: 15
V: TRBV4-2
CDR3: CASSHDTGGVDGYTF

J: TRBJ1-1
length: 14
V: TRBV10-3
CDR3: CAISETTENTEAFF

J: TRBJ1-4
length: 13
V: TRBV12-3/TRBV12-4
CDR3: CASSPRANEKLFF

J: TRBJ1-1
length: 15
V: TRBV7-2
CDR3: CASSTQAGLRTEAFF

J: TRBJ2-7
length: 16
V: TRBV29-1
CDR3: CSVEEISTGNFYEQYF

J: TRBJ1-1
length: 15
V: TRBV9
CDR3: CASSSQGFPDPEAFF

J: TRBJ1-5
length: 16
V: TRBV5-4
CDR3: CASSDGTGGPNQPQHF

J: TRBJ1-2
length: 15
V: TRBV9
CDR3: CASSGAGTGPYGYTF

J: TRBJ1-1
length: 14
V: TRBV5-1
CDR3: CASSWGPSNTEAFF

J: TRBJ2-1
length: 17
V: TRBV5-4
CDR3: CASSLVRARDTYNEQFF

J: TRBJ1-3
length: 15
V: TRBV15
CDR3: CATSRDAGSGNTIYF

J: TRBJ2-1
length: 13
V: TRBV5-1
CDR3: CASSLTVDNEQFF

J: TRBJ1-2
length: 15
V: TRBV19
CDR3: CASSLSWGQGIGYTF

J: TRBJ1-4
length: 14
V: TRBV25-1
CDR3: CAKSEQGTNEKLFF

J: TRBJ1-4
length: 13
V: TRBV6-5
CDR3: CASNRGLGEKLFF